The 6 T cell receptor beta chains given below trace back to one sample, sequenced in a study of beta chain features in type 1 diabetes. The entirety of the isolated RNA underwent reverse transcription, so expressed TCRB transcripts were sequenced. Using immunoSEQ multiplex PCR, the repertoire was profiled, and TCRdb retains in-frame clones only, with some absent. The repertoire holds under 400,000 clones, 11% to 15% seen once, with approximately 6.7% in the top ten. Material: central memory CD4+ T cells from blood. These receptors originate from a man aged 25 to 45 in good health.

The CDR3 protein is CASSYRDRAHEQYF. The CDR3 DNA reads as TGTGCCAGCAGCTACCGGGACAGGGCCCACGAGCAGTACTTC. The chain is built from TRBV7-7 and TRBJ2-7, with 9 bases lining up with TRBD1. Germline loops: CDR1 SSHAT, CDR2 FNYEAQ (reference sequence). CDR3 size: 14 residues. The junction had 6 bases not matched to a gene; V was cut back by 4 bases and J by 5 bases.

The V gene is TRBV30, the J gene TRBJ2-2; 7 nucleotides line up with TRBD1. V gave up 1 base and J gave up 6 bases; unmatched junction bases: 8. The CDR3 is made up of 15 amino acids. Germline CDR1 reads GTSNPN; CDR2 reads SVGIG (reference sequence). The CDR3 is CAWSAPGGLAGELFF. DNA of the CDR3: TGTGCCTGGAGTGCCCCAGGGGGTCTGGCCGGGGAGCTGTTTTTT.

The V call is TRBV7-7, the J call TRBJ2-3; D tentatively fits TRBD1 or TRBD2 (6 bases each). V lost 5 bases and J lost 1, with 22 bases in between. The germline V gene has CDR1 SSHAT and CDR2 FNYEAQ (reference sequence). The CDR3 totals 18 residues. This CDR3 is CASSAGGGTPGGTDTQYF. The CDR3 DNA follows: TGTGCCAGCAGCGCCGGAGGGGGGACCCCCGGTGGCACAGATACGCAGTATTTT. The full variable domain, its missing parts supplied by reference TRBV7-7 and TRBJ2-3, is GAGVSQSPRYKVTKRGQDVTLRCDPISSHATLYWYQQALGQGPEFLTYFNYEAQPDKSGLPSDRFSAERPEGSISTLTIQRTEQRDSAMYRCASSAGGGTPGGTDTQYFGPGTRLTVL.

The genes are TRBV7-9 and TRBJ1-1; D is undetermined. V lost 3 bases to trimming and J lost 1 base, with 9 bases between them. Germline CDR1 and CDR2: SEHNR and FQNEAQ (reference sequence). The CDR3 covers 14 residues. CDR3 region: CASSFRTGNTEAFF. CDR3 sequence (DNA): TGTGCCAGCAGCTTTCGGACCGGGAACACTGAAGCTTTCTTT.

The sample holds a few counts of this clone. This chain links TRBV7-9 with TRBJ2-6; a weak D match, TRBD2 (6 bases). This CDR3 is 16 amino acids long. V shed 5 bases and J shed 0 bases, with 11 bases lying between them. The germline gives CDR1 SEHNR, CDR2 FQNEAQ (reference sequence). The CDR3 reads CASSPVGSSGANVLTF. The CDR3 region has the DNA TGTGCCAGCAGCCCCGTCGGGAGCTCTGGGGCCAACGTCCTGACTTTC.

This clone was observed a few times. V usage is TRBV7-3 and J usage is TRBJ2-5; TRBD2 matches at 7 bases. V lost 5 bases, J lost 4 bases, and 7 bases stayed unmatched. Germline values: CDR1 SGHTA, CDR2 FQGTGA. This CDR3 region has 14 residues. The CDR3 spells CASSTSGTGETQYF. CDR3 bases: TGTGCCAGCAGCACCAGCGGGACTGGAGAGACCCAGTACTTC.